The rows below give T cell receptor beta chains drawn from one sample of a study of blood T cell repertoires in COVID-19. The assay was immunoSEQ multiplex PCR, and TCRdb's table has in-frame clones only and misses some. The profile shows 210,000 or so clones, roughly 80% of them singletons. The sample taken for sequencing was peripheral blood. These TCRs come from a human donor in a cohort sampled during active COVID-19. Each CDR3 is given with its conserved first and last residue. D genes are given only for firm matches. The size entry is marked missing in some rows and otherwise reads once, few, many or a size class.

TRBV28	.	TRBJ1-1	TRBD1	TGTGCCAGCAGTTTAGGGACAGGGATCCCCACTGAAGCTTTCTTT	CASSLGTGIPTEAFF
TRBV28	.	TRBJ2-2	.	TGTGCCAGCAGGCTACAGGGTGAAAACACCGGGGAGCTGTTTTTT	CASRLQGENTGELFF
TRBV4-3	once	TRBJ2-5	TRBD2	TGCGCCAGCAGCCGGATACTAGCGGGAGTTGGAGAGACCCAGTACTTC	CASSRILAGVGETQYF
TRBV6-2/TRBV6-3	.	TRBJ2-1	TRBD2	TGTGCCAGCAGTCCGGGGGTCGGGACTACCCTCAATGAGCAGTTCTTC	CASSPGVGTTLNEQFF
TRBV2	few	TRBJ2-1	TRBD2	TGTGCCAGCAGCGGGGGGGGTGAGCAGTTCTTC	CASSGGGEQFF
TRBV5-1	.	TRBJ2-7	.	TGCGCCAGCAGAGTCTGGGACTCCAAATCCTACGAGCAGTACTTC	CASRVWDSKSYEQYF
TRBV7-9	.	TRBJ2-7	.	TGTGCCAGCAGCTTTTGGATGGGGGGTGGATTCTACGAGCAGTACTTC	CASSFWMGGGFYEQYF
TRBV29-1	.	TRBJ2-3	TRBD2	TGCAGCGTTGTTCGGCTAGCGGGTGGATGGTCGGGAGATACGCAGTATTTT	CSVVRLAGGWSGDTQYF
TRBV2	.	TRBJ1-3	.	TGTGCCAGCAGCGGGCGGGGGGCTTCTGGAAACACCATATATTTT	CASSGRGASGNTIYF
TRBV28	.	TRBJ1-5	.	TGTGCCAGCAGTTTCGTGTCCAGGGGCAATCAGCCCCAGCATTTT	CASSFVSRGNQPQHF
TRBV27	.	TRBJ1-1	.	TGTGCCAGCAGTTTTTCCGGGAACACTGAAGCTTTCTTT	CASSFSGNTEAFF
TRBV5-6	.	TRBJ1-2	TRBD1	TGTGCCAGCAGCTCGGGACAGGGTTATGGCTACACCTTC	CASSSGQGYGYTF
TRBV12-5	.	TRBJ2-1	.	TGTGCTAGTGGTTTGGGTGGCGGCAATGAGCAGTTCTTC	CASGLGGGNEQFF
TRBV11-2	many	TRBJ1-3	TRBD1	TGTGCCAGCAGCTTAGACCCCGGACAGGGATCCATTGGAAACACCATATATTTT	CASSLDPGQGSIGNTIYF
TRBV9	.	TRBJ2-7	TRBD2	TGTGCCAGCAGCGTAGAAGGGCGGGAGGGTTACGAGCAGTACTTC	CASSVEGREGYEQYF
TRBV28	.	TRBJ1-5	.	TGTGCCAGCAGCGGAGAGATAGCCCAGCATTTT	CASSGEIAQHF
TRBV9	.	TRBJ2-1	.	TGTGCCAGCGAATCGGACAATGAGCAGTTCTTC	CASESDNEQFF
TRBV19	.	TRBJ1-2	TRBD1	TGTGCCAGTAGTATGGCCGGGACAGGTCGAAACTATGGCTACACCTTC	CASSMAGTGRNYGYTF
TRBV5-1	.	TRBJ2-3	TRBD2	TGCGCCAGCAGCTTGGGGGCTAGCGGGAGGGCCTCGCGCACAGATACGCAGTATTTT	CASSLGASGRASRTDTQYF
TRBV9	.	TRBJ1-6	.	TGTGCCAGCAGCCCGCTTGGGGGGGCTGACTCACCCCTCCACTTT	CASSPLGGADSPLHF
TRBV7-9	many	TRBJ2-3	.	TGTGCCAGCAGCGGATGGACTGGGTCTTTGGCAGATACGCAGTATTTT	CASSGWTGSLADTQYF
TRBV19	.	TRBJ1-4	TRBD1	TGTGCCAGTACCGACAGGGTGGGAACTAATGAAAAACTGTTTTTT	CASTDRVGTNEKLFF
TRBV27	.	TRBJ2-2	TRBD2	TGTGCCAGCAGTATACTAGCGGGACGGACCGGGGAGCTGTTTTTT	CASSILAGRTGELFF